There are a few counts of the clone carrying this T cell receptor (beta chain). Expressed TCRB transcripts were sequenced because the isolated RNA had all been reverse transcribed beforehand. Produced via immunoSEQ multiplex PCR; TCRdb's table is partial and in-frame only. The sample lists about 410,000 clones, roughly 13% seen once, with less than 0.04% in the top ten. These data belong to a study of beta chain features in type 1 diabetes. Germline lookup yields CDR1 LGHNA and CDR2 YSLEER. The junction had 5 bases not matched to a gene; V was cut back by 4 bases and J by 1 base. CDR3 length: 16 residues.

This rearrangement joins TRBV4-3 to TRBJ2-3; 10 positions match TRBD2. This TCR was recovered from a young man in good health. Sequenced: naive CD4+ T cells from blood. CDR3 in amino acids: CASSLAGGKGTDTQYF. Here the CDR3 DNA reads TGCGCCAGCAGCCTAGCGGGAGGCAAGGGCACAGATACGCAGTATTTT.